The clone carrying this T cell receptor (beta chain) was counted a few times. The CDR3 extends over 14 amino acids. V was cut by 7 bases and J by 2 bases, with 13 bases left in between. These data are taken from a study of identical twins. TCRdb reprocessed the 5' RACE reads with MiXCR, giving one entry per CDR3 protein. The profile shows 350,000 or so distinct CDR3 sequences, roughly 9% of them singletons. Material for sequencing was naive T cells sorted from blood. This receptor was identified in a woman between 50 and 59 years old in good health. J is TRBJ2-3 and V is TRBV12-3 or TRBV12-4; no clear D. The CDR3 region is CASTPFTTTDTQYF. Written as DNA, the CDR3 is TGTGCCAGCACCCCGTTCACAACCACAGATACGCAGTATTTT.